One sample yielded the 5 T cell receptor beta chains listed below, sequenced in a study of regulatory T cells in long-lasting Graves disease. iRepertoire HTBI primers and Arm-PCR of CDR3 regions built TCR beta libraries. In TCRdb, the multiplex PCR reads were re-called with MiXCR into one record per CDR3 protein. The table lists roughly 500,000 distinct CDR3 sequences, around 11% of them singletons. Sample time point: newly diagnosed GD, antithyroid drugs for less than 3 months. The TCR library was made from RNA that had been extracted from PBMCs in TRIzol. The same data also contributed to another study, on T cells in Graves' hyperthyroidism and ophthalmopathy.

The starting material was peripheral blood mononuclear cells (PBMCs), obtained at new diagnosis, from a patient treated with antithyroid drugs. The receptors originated from a young woman with Graves disease.

A few counts support this clonotype. The gene calls are TRBV14 and TRBJ2-3; D is unresolved. The germline V and J ends were trimmed by 2 bases and 4 bases, with 7 bases remaining between them. The germline CDR1 and CDR2 sequences are SGHDN and FVKESK. This CDR3 has 13 amino acids. The CDR3 nucleotides are TGTGCCAGCAGCCAAAACCAGGCAGATACGCAGTATTTT. The encoded protein is CASSQNQADTQYF.

In regard to this clonotype: This could be a read error, since a much larger clone is one nucleotide away. The chain recombines TRBV7-2 with TRBJ2-3; a weak D match, TRBD2 (5 bases). The V gene's germline CDR1 is SGHTA and CDR2 FQGNSA. This CDR3 spans 15 amino acids. Trimming removed 1 base at V and 5 bases at J, with 13 bases between. The CDR3 here is CASSLGRLGRDTQYF. CDR3 sequence (DNA): TGTGCCAGCAGCTTAGGGCGCCTAGGGAGAGATACGCAGTATTTT.

This clonotype was seen many times. This chain joins TRBV28 and TRBJ2-2; a weak D match, TRBD2 (5 bases). Germline V CDR1 and CDR2: MDHEN, SYDVKM. Trimming took off 5 bases at V and 4 bases at J, with 11 bases between the two ends. The CDR3 spans 14 residues. DNA of the CDR3: TGTGCCAGCAGTCCCGGGATACCCACCGGGGAGCTGTTTTTT. Its protein is CASSPGIPTGELFF.

This clonotype was found a few times. The chain uses TRBV28 and TRBJ2-4, with 7 nucleotides matching TRBD2. Per the germline V gene, CDR1 is MDHEN and CDR2 is SYDVKM. CDR3 length: 18 residues. The ends lost 2 bases at V and 1 base at J; junction bases unmatched: 11. The CDR3 sequence is CASSLMRELRRAKNIQYF. For the CDR3, the DNA is TGTGCCAGCAGTTTAATGCGGGAGCTTCGGAGGGCCAAAAACATTCAGTACTTC.

This clonotype appeared many times. The chain recombines TRBV6-2 or TRBV6-3 with TRBJ1-2; unclear D gene. Trimming shortened V by 2 bases and J by 3 bases, and 10 bases separated the two germline ends. This CDR3 is 14 amino acids long. Per germline, CDR1 MNHEY and CDR2 SVGEGT. As DNA, the CDR3 is TGTGCCAGCAGTTACGCCAGCTCCTACTATGGCTACACCTTC. It yields the protein CASSYASSYYGYTF.